Below are 29 T cell receptor beta chains sequenced from a single sample in a study of CD8+CD57+ T cells in acquired aplastic anemia. Profiling of TCR beta VDJ combinations and CDR3 sequences used genomic DNA as template. One entry per CDR3 protein results from TCRdb running MiXCR on the reads. The data show a few hundred thousand distinct CDR3 sequences, roughly 33% seen once. Sequences were obtained from sorted CD4+, CD8+, or CD8+CD57+ T cells (not recorded which) from PBMCs. The origin of the receptors is a human donor in good health, serving as a control.

Comment on this clonotype: A much bigger clone sits one base away, suggesting this may be a read error. The chain recombines TRBV20-1 with TRBJ2-7, with 7 bases aligning to TRBD1. This CDR3 is 15 amino acids long. Germline CDR1 reads DFQATT; CDR2 reads SNEGSKA (reference sequence). J lost 3 bases, V lost 8 bases, and 16 bases had no gene match. CDR3 DNA: TGCAGTCCTCACGGCCCGGGACAGAGCATCTACGAGCAGTACTTC. This codes for CSPHGPGQSIYEQYF.

This clonotype was picked up many times. The chain combines TRBV25-1 with TRBJ2-5, with D possibly TRBD1 on 6 matching bases. The V gene lost 5 bases and the J gene lost 7 bases, with 14 bases spanning the gap. From germline, CDR1 is MGHDK and CDR2 SYGVNS. The CDR3 extends over 13 amino acids. The CDR3 loop is CASSPTGMGTQYF. The CDR3, as DNA: TGTGCCAGCAGTCCCACAGGGATGGGGACCCAGTACTTC.

About this clonotype itself: A much more abundant neighbour one base away suggests this may be a read error. This chain connects TRBV19 to TRBJ2-6, with D maybe TRBD1 (6 bases). Trimming pared 8 bases from V and 0 bases from J, leaving 17 bases between. Per germline, CDR1 LNHDA and CDR2 SQIVND (reference sequence). This CDR3 region has 17 residues. CDR3 region: CASEQGFGGSGANVLTF. CDR3 DNA sequence: TGTGCCAGTGAGCAGGGGTTCGGAGGCTCTGGGGCCAACGTCCTGACTTTC.

The chain recombines TRBV11-2 with TRBJ1-1; D might be TRBD1 (5 bases). The CDR3 sequence is 17 residues long. V was cut by 0 bases and J by 0 bases, with 14 bases left in between. The germline V gene has CDR1 SGHAT and CDR2 FQNNGV. The CDR3 DNA is TGTGCCAGCAGCTTAGAAGGGGTGCCAGACCTGAACACTGAAGCTTTCTTT. It translates to CASSLEGVPDLNTEAFF.

The chain joins TRBV30 to TRBJ1-1; 7 bases map to TRBD1. The CDR3 extends over 14 amino acids. V shed 3 bases and J 1 base; nucleotides not matched to a gene: 5. Germline V CDR1 and CDR2: GTSNPN, SVGIG (reference sequence). As DNA, the CDR3 is TGTGCCTGGAGGAAGGGGGCGCGGAACACTGAAGCTTTCTTT. As protein: CAWRKGARNTEAFF.

This clonotype was counted between two and nine times. A much more abundant neighbour one base away suggests this may be a read error. The gene calls are TRBV5-1 and TRBJ2-7, with D unresolved. In germline, CDR1 is SGHRS, CDR2 YFSETQ. This CDR3 is built from 13 residues. The CDR3 nucleotides are TGCGCCAGCAGCAACGGACCCATTTACGGGCAGTACTTC. This codes for CASSNGPIYGQYF. Full variable domain (missing parts from reference TRBV5-1 and TRBJ2-7): KAGVTQTPRYLIKTRGQQVTLSCSPISGHRSVSWYQQTPGQGLQFLFEYFSETQRNKGNFPGRFSGRQFSNSRSEMNVSTLELGDSALYLCASSNGPIYGQYFGPGTRLTVT.

The V call is TRBV7-9, the J call TRBJ1-1; D is ambiguous. The CDR3 totals 12 residues. Germline CDR1 and CDR2: SEHNR and FQNEAQ (reference sequence). Trimming pared 6 bases from V and 1 base from J, leaving 6 bases between. CDR3 protein: CASRLQNTEAFF. CDR3 coding DNA: TGTGCCAGCAGGCTACAGAACACTGAAGCTTTCTTT.

Turning to this clonotype: This may come from a read error, since a much larger clone is one base off. The chain couples TRBV5-1 to TRBJ1-6, with no clear D. CDR3 length: 14 residues. V was pared by 4 bases and J by 8 bases, with 13 bases between. CDR1 is SGHRS and CDR2 is YFSETQ in the germline V gene. The CDR3 sequence is CASSPRALDSPLHF. The CDR3 region has the DNA TGCGCCAGCAGCCCGAGGGCGCTGGATTCACCCCTCCACTTT.

The V call is TRBV20-1, the J call TRBJ1-3; TRBD1 matches at 7 bases. This CDR3 is built from 15 residues. The germline gives CDR1 DFQATT, CDR2 SNEGSKA (reference sequence). V trimming: 6 bases; J trimming: 0 bases; junction bases outside the gene matches: 8. CDR3 in DNA: TGCAGTGCCTTGGGACAGACAGACTCTGGAAACACCATATATTTT. Residues: CSALGQTDSGNTIYF.

This clonotype was observed at least ten times. The V and J genes are TRBV7-9 and TRBJ1-1; D is ambiguous. V dropped 0 bases and J dropped 10 bases, with 12 bases sitting between them. The CDR3 is made up of 13 amino acids. Germline V gene sequence: CDR1 SEHNR, CDR2 FQNEAQ (reference sequence). The CDR3 DNA reads TGTGCCAGCAGCTTAGCTAGGGAACGGGGAGCTTTCTTT. Translated: CASSLARERGAFF.

This clonotype was seen ten or more times. The chain recombines TRBV6-1 with TRBJ1-6, with unresolved D. Germline CDR1 MNHNS, CDR2 SASEGT. V lost 6 bases and J lost 8, with 8 bases in between. There are 12 residues in the CDR3. CDR3 DNA: TGTGCCAGCAGCCGGGATCATTCACCCCTCCACTTT. Protein: CASSRDHSPLHF.

At least ten counts were recorded for this clonotype. The chain joins TRBV6-1 to TRBJ1-2; no firm D call. This CDR3 comprises 12 residues. CDR1 is MNHNS and CDR2 is SASEGT in the germline V gene. The ends were cut back, 6 bases at V and 3 bases at J, with 8 bases in the middle. The CDR3 is CASRDLDYGYTF. The DNA for the CDR3 is TGTGCCAGCAGGGACCTAGACTATGGCTACACCTTC.

This clonotype was recorded at least ten times. CDR3 amino acids: CASKQTYEQYF. The CDR3 DNA is TGTGCCAGCAAACAGACCTACGAGCAGTACTTC. This rearrangement joins TRBV2 to TRBJ2-7; D is undetermined. Per germline, CDR1 SNHLY and CDR2 FYNNEI. The CDR3 is 11 residues long. Trimming cost V 7 bases and J 2 bases, with 6 bases left between them.

This clonotype was counted ten times or more. The chain carries TRBV20-1 and TRBJ2-1; D is unclear. The V gene's germline CDR1 is DFQATT and CDR2 SNEGSKA (reference sequence). V lost 6 bases and J lost 5, with 11 bases in between. The CDR3 has 12 amino acids. CDR3 amino acids: CSALQPDNEQFF. CDR3 nucleotides: TGCAGTGCCTTACAGCCCGACAATGAGCAGTTCTTC.

The table lists this clonotype with many counts. The J gene is TRBJ2-1, the V gene TRBV7-8; D gene uncertain. Germline V gene sequence: CDR1 SGHVS, CDR2 FQNEAQ. V lost 1 base and J lost 5, with 12 bases in between. The CDR3 is 15 amino acids. CDR3 sequence: CASSLDGVKNNEQFF. CDR3 coding DNA: TGTGCCAGCAGCTTAGATGGGGTTAAAAACAATGAGCAGTTCTTC.

This chain joins TRBV18 and TRBJ2-3; 10 bases line up with TRBD1. This CDR3 spans 16 amino acids. Germline trimming cut 3 bases from V and 4 bases from J; bases unmatched to any gene: 7. Looked up from germline, CDR1 is KGHSH and CDR2 is LQKENI. The CDR3 DNA is TGTGCCAGCTCACCCAGTAGACAGGGGGCGTCAGATACGCAGTATTTT. Translation gives CASSPSRQGASDTQYF. The complete variable domain, with remaining parts taken from reference TRBV18 and TRBJ2-3, reads NAGVMQNPRHLVRRRGQEARLRCSPMKGHSHVYWYRQLPEEGLKFMVYLQKENIIDESGMPKERFSAEFPKEGPSILRIQQVVRGDSAAYFCASSPSRQGASDTQYFGPGTRLTVL.

Many counts were recorded for this clonotype. The J gene is TRBJ1-1, the V gene TRBV4-1; no reliable D call. V was trimmed by 2 bases and J by 5 bases, leaving 12 bases between them. Germline V lookup: CDR1 MGHRA, CDR2 YSYEKL. The CDR3 totals 14 residues. CDR3 in amino acids: CASSQPRERTEAFF. In nucleotides, the CDR3 is TGCGCCAGCAGCCAACCTCGGGAGAGGACTGAAGCTTTCTTT.

In regard to this clonotype: A read error may be the cause here, since a much bigger clone is one base away. This chain joins TRBV19 and TRBJ2-2; perhaps D is TRBD1 or TRBD2 (5 bases each). The CDR3 contains 15 residues. CDR1 and CDR2 from the germline V gene are LNHDA and SQIVND (reference sequence). The V and J ends lost 7 bases and 6 bases respectively, with 18 bases between them. CDR3 nucleotide sequence: TGTGCCAGTATCCCGTCCAGGGAGTATGCCGGGGAGCTGTTTTTT. Residues: CASIPSREYAGELFF. The whole variable domain, remainder taken from reference TRBV19 and TRBJ2-2, is DGGITQSPKYLFRKEGQNVTLSCEQNLNHDAMYWYRQDPGQGLRLIYYSQIVNDFQKGDIAEGYSVSREKKESFPLTVTSAQKNPTAFYLCASIPSREYAGELFFGEGSRLTVL.

The chain recombines TRBV24-1 with TRBJ2-1; possible D gene TRBD1, 6 bases. Trimming removed 4 bases from V and 6 bases from J, with 12 bases in between. Germline CDR1 is KGHDR and CDR2 is SFDVKD. This CDR3 contains 14 residues. This CDR3 reads CATSETGQSNEQFF. In DNA form, the CDR3 reads TGTGCCACCAGTGAGACTGGACAGTCCAATGAGCAGTTCTTC.

This clonotype has only a few counts. The chain links TRBV18 to TRBJ1-2; possibly TRBD1 for D (5 bases). Germline CDR1 is KGHSH and CDR2 is LQKENI. Trimming took off 8 bases at V and 2 bases at J, with 18 bases between the two ends. The CDR3 has 15 residues. The CDR3, as DNA: TGTGCCAGCACCCAGGATGTCGGGGGGAACTATGGCTACACCTTC. Translation: CASTQDVGGNYGYTF.

The table lists this clonotype with many counts. The rearrangement links TRBV10-3 to TRBJ1-1; D uncertain. Trimming took off 6 bases at V and 7 bases at J, with 9 bases between the two ends. The CDR3 has 11 amino acids. Germline V gene sequence: CDR1 ENHRY, CDR2 SYGVKD. In DNA form, the CDR3 reads TGTGCCATCAGCCGGGGAGATGAAGCTTTCTTT. This encodes CAISRGDEAFF.

The chain combines TRBV10-3 with TRBJ2-1, with D perhaps TRBD2 (5 bases). The V and J ends lost 11 bases and 1 base respectively, with 15 bases between them. Germline CDR1 and CDR2: ENHRY and SYGVKD. This CDR3 spans 14 amino acids. CDR3 coding DNA: TGTGCCGTCCGGAGCAGAGGGTCCTACAATGAGCAGTTCTTC. It codes for CAVRSRGSYNEQFF.

The chain has TRBV6-1 and TRBJ2-1, with D uncertain. CDR1 and CDR2 (germline): MNHNS, SASEGT. V lost 6 bases and J lost 2, with 11 bases in between. This CDR3 contains 14 residues. The CDR3 nucleotides are TGTGCCAGCAGACCCGGATCTACCTACAATGAGCAGTTCTTC. This codes for CASRPGSTYNEQFF.

About this clonotype: Given the absence of the conserved phenylalanine or tryptophan at the CDR3 end, a read error is likely. Because the CDR3's place on the DNA is in doubt, the DNA is left out and the CDR3 is given as listed by TCRdb. V usage is TRBV7-2 and J usage is TRBJ2-3. Per germline, CDR1 SGHTA and CDR2 FQGNSA. The length of the CDR3 is 8 amino acids, counting both ends. The chain's CDR3 is CASSSEFC.

Of note for this clonotype: Given the absence of the conserved phenylalanine or tryptophan at the CDR3 end, a read error is likely. The rearrangement uses TRBV7-9 and TRBJ2-1, with D perhaps being TRBD1 or TRBD2 (5 bases each). The CDR3 has 16 amino acids. The germline V and J ends were trimmed by 5 bases and 4 bases, with 18 bases remaining between them. Germline assignment: CDR1 SEHNR and CDR2 FQNEAQ (reference sequence). The CDR3: CASSPGMGEFYNEQFL. Here the CDR3 DNA reads TGTGCCAGCAGCCCAGGGATGGGAGAATTTTACAATGAGCAGTTCCTC.

CDR3 DNA: TGCGCCAGCAGCCTTGGACAGGAAGCTTTCTTT. Translation: CASSLGQEAFF. The gene calls are TRBV5-1 and TRBJ1-1, with D perhaps matching TRBD1 (6 bases). Per the germline V gene, CDR1 is SGHRS and CDR2 is YFSETQ. V lost 4 bases, J lost 8 bases, and 9 bases lay in between. CDR3 length equals 11 residues.

With respect to this clonotype: This could be a read error, since a much larger clone is one nucleotide away. The J gene is TRBJ2-7, the V gene TRBV20-1; perhaps TRBD2 as D (6 bases). The CDR3 loop spans 12 amino acids. Germline V gene data show CDR1 as DFQATT and CDR2 as SNEGSKA (reference sequence). The chain's CDR3 is CSAVGRTNEQHF. The CDR3 coding sequence is TGCAGTGCGGTGGGCAGGACTAACGAGCAGCACTTC.

This chain joins TRBV5-1 and TRBJ2-2; TRBD1 might be the D (5 bases). The CDR3 runs 14 residues. The V and J ends lost 5 bases and 1 base respectively, with 9 bases between them. In germline, CDR1 is SGHRS, CDR2 YFSETQ. DNA of the CDR3: TGCGCCAGCAGAGGCAGGGTGAACACCGGGGAGCTGTTTTTT. Residues: CASRGRVNTGELFF.

As regards this clonotype: Possible read error: a much larger clone is one base away. The rearrangement uses TRBV5-1 and TRBJ2-5, with TRBD2 matching 8 bases. This CDR3 contains 15 residues. In germline, CDR1 is SGHRS, CDR2 YFSETQ. CDR3 in DNA: TGCGCCAGCAGCTCCCTAGCGGGTGGTATGGAGACCCAGCACTTC. Translated: CASSSLAGGMETQHF.